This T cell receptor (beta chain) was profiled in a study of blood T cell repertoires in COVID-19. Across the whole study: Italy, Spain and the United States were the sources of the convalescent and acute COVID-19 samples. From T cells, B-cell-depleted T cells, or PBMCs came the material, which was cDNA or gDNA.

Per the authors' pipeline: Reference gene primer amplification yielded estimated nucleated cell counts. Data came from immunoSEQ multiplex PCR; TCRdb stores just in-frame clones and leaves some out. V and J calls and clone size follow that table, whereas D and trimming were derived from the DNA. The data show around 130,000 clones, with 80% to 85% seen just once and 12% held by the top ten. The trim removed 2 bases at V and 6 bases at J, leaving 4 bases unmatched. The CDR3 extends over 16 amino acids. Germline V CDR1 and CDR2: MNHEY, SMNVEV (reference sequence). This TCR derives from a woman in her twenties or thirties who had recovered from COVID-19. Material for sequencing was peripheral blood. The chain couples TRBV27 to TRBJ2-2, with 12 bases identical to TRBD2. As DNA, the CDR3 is TGTGCCAGCAGTTTACTAGCGGGAGGGCCCCCCGGGGAGCTGTTTTTT. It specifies CASSLLAGGPPGELFF.